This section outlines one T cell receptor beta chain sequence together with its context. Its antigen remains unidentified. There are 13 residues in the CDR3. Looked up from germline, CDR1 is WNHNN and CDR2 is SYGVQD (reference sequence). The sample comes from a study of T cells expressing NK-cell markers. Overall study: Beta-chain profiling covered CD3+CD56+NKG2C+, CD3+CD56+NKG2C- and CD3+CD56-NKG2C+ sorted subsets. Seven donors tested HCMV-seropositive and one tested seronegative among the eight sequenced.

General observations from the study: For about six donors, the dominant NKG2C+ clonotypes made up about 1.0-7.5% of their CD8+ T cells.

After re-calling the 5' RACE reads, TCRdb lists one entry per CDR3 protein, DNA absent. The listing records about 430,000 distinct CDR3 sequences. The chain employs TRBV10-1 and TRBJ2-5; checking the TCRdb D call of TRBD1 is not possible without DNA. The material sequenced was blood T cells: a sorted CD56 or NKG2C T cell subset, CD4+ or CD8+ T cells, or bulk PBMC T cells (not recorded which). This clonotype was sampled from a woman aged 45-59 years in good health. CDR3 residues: CASSDPGRETQYF.